This T cell receptor beta chain stems from a study of T cell responses to AZD1222 COVID-19 vaccine. The repertoire was sequenced with immunoSEQ multiplex PCR; TCRdb's copy has only in-frame clones and lacks some. The table includes approximately 150,000 clones, about 87% detected once. CDR3 length: 15 residues. Germline-derived CDR1 and CDR2 are SGDLS and YYNGEE. Trimming cost V 4 bases and J 5 bases, with 18 bases left between them. A word on this clone: Its specificity is unknown.

Study-wide results and caveats: Following two doses of AZD1222, Spike-specific TCR breadth and depth rose. Dominant at 160-218 and 743-854, vaccine-associated CD4 TCRs also spanned spike. At study baseline, merely roughly 6 AZD1222 recipients were seropositive. In a largely white British group with more females than males, clonal diversity was possibly underestimated.

The chain joins TRBV9 to TRBJ1-1; no clear D. The clonotype comes from an adult who received the MenACWY meningococcal vaccine as a control. Specimen: peripheral blood, collected 28 days after the second dose of the MenACWY control vaccine. The CDR3 protein is CASSLGGTFGTEAFF. The CDR3 nucleotides read TGTGCCAGCAGCCTCGGCGGAACCTTCGGGACTGAAGCTTTCTTT. Combining the CDR3 with reference TRBV9 and TRBJ1-1 gives the whole variable domain DSGVTQTPKHLITATGQRVTLRCSPRSGDLSVYWYQQSLDQGLQFLIQYYNGEERAKGNILERFSAQQFPDLHSELNLSSLELGDSALYFCASSLGGTFGTEAFFGQGTRLTVV.